The clone carrying this T cell receptor beta chain has a handful of counts. What it binds is not known. Time point reported: pre-sensitization, week 0. Documented treatment: therapeutic diphenylcyclopropenone sensitization with weekly scalp DPC. From whole blood left unfractionated, total RNA was extracted. The sample is drawn from a study of human T cells and chemical hapten exposure. Study-wide context: Patients, mostly women, had alopecia areata, alopecia totalis or alopecia universalis.

Looked up from germline, CDR1 is SGHRS and CDR2 is YFSETQ. The trim removed 4 bases at V and 6 bases at J, leaving 6 bases unmatched. The CDR3 sequence is 14 residues long. Overall study findings and caveats: Each of the donors had alopecia, so their immune responses may not resemble those of healthy people.

Authors' data handling: Sample-level TCR yields exhibited a median of roughly 96,000, with a range of about 23,224 to 700,000. Using its own MiXCR run on the RACE reads, TCRdb lists one record per CDR3 protein. The V and J calls, along with clone size, are taken from TCRdb and not from the paper's own processing. The profile covers roughly 88,000 distinct CDR3 sequences, with 9.6% appearing a single time and around 3.6% taken by the ten largest. The chain uses TRBV5-1 and TRBJ2-3, with TRBD2 identical over 9 bases. The sequencing here drew on whole blood, taken in connection with sensitization to the hapten diphenylcyclopropenone (DPC). The receptor's source is a woman between 40 and 50 years old with alopecia areata. Some clones in this sample may be carry-over from other donors' samples. The CDR3 spells CASSGGLAADTQYF. DNA for the CDR3: TGCGCCAGCAGCGGGGGACTAGCTGCCGATACGCAGTATTTT.